The sequence of this T cell receptor (beta chain) was determined in a study of T-cell reconstitution after alpha-beta-depleted transplantation in children. Library preparation (for TCRbeta) was performed with unique molecular identifiers. One entry per CDR3 protein results from TCRdb running MiXCR on the PCR reads. The profile covers 500,000 to 600,000 distinct CDR3 sequences, with 18% appearing a single time and over 3% taken by the ten largest. Germline lookup yields CDR1 MGHDK and CDR2 SYGVNS. The CDR3 runs 16 residues. V was clipped by 0 bases and J by 0 bases, with 11 bases between them. This TCR came from a human donor who donated a stem cell graft to a child with acute lymphoblastic leukemia. The material sequenced was PBMCs from the stem cell graft donor, taken from the stem cell graft. The chain couples TRBV25-1 to TRBJ2-5, with D possibly being TRBD2 (5 bases). CDR3 DNA: TGTGCCAGCAGTGAATACCGTGGACTGAACCAAGAGACCCAGTACTTC. Translation gives CASSEYRGLNQETQYF.